This note documents a single T cell receptor beta chain sequence. No antigen is known for it. Profiled with immunoSEQ multiplex PCR; TCRdb holds only in-frame clones, not every one. Of roughly 15,000 clones listed, 80% to 95% are singletons. This CDR3 is built from 14 residues. With 4 bases clipped from V and 8 bases from J, the junction kept 8 bases outside the gene matches. Germline V gene data show CDR1 as SGHAT and CDR2 as FQNNGV. The data stem from a study of OX40 agonist ivuxolimab in advanced cancers. Regarding the study as a whole: In general, CD8+ T cells held more expanded clones than CD4+ did, on average. Which antigen the expanded peripheral T cells recognized is unknown.

The sequencing here drew on CD4+ or CD8+ T cells sorted from blood, taken in a trial of the OX40 agonist ivuxolimab. This clonotype was sampled from an adult with an advanced solid tumor such as melanoma, head and neck, liver or kidney cancer. This chain joins TRBV11-2 and TRBJ2-1; TRBD2 aligns across 7 bases. The CDR3 bases are TGTGCCAGCAGCTCCGGACGGGAGGACCATGAGCAGTTCTTC. It is translated as CASSSGREDHEQFF.